The 25 T cell receptor beta chains listed next were all sequenced from one sample in a study of T-cell reconstitution after alpha-beta-depleted transplantation in children. As it was prepared, the TCRbeta library received unique molecular identifiers. TCRdb processed the PCR reads anew with MiXCR; each CDR3 protein has one entry. There are roughly 590,000 distinct CDR3 sequences in the sample; roughly 15% occur only once, and 0.8% to 1.1% lies in the top ten. The source material was PBMCs from the stem cell graft donor, sampled from the stem cell graft. The receptor source for this set is a human donor who donated a stem cell graft to a child with acute myeloid leukemia.

A remark on this clonotype: Since a much larger clone is just one base distant, this may be a read error. The chain has TRBV29-1 and TRBJ2-5; D is perhaps TRBD1 (5 bases). The DNA end favors TRBJ2-1, so the J call may be wrong. The CDR3 spans 12 residues. CDR1 and CDR2 from the germline V gene are SQVTM and ANQGSEA. The CDR3 reads CSADDREETQFF. DNA for the CDR3: TGCAGCGCAGATGACAGAGAAGAGACCCAGTTCTTC.

Turning to this clonotype: Being one base from a much bigger clone, this may be a read error. The chain recombines TRBV10-2 with TRBJ1-1; D is undetermined. The germline V gene has CDR1 WSHSY and CDR2 SAAADI. The CDR3 sequence is 14 residues long. The germline V and J ends were trimmed by 2 bases and 4 bases, with 11 bases remaining between them. The CDR3 loop reads CASSERRPSTEAFF. The CDR3 nucleotides read TGCGCCAGCAGTGAGAGGAGGCCGTCCACTGAAGCTTTCTTT.

This sequence joins TRBV4-3 and TRBJ1-2, with 7 bases aligning to TRBD1. Losses at the gene ends were 4 bases for V and 8 bases for J; bases not matched to a gene: 7. Germline CDR1 reads LGHNA; CDR2 reads YSLEER. CDR3 length equals 13 residues. The CDR3 region has the DNA TGCGCCAGCAGCCGCTTTACAGGGGAGGGCTACACCTTC. Translating gives CASSRFTGEGYTF.

This chain connects TRBV4-2 to TRBJ1-5; D remains ambiguous. Germline lookup yields CDR1 LGHNA and CDR2 YNFKEQ. V was pared by 4 bases and J by 3 bases, with 10 bases between. The CDR3 loop spans 14 amino acids. The CDR3 loop is CASSPRLNNQPQHF. CDR3 DNA: TGTGCCAGCAGCCCTCGACTGAACAATCAGCCCCAGCATTTT.

This clonotype was counted a few times. V is TRBV24-1 and J is TRBJ2-2; unclear D gene. Per the germline V gene, CDR1 is KGHDR and CDR2 is SFDVKD. The CDR3 is 12 residues long. V was trimmed by 8 bases and J by 5 bases, leaving 8 bases between them. The CDR3 loop reads CATTSGTGELFF. The CDR3 nucleotides read TGTGCCACCACCTCTGGGACCGGGGAGCTGTTTTTT.

The CDR3 reads CASSQDQTYEQYF. The CDR3 nucleotides are TGTGCCAGCAGCCAAGATCAGACATACGAGCAGTACTTC. V usage is TRBV14 and J usage is TRBJ2-7, with D hard to call. Trimming pared 0 bases from V and 4 bases from J, leaving 7 bases between. Germline CDR1 reads SGHDN; CDR2 reads FVKESK. CDR3 length equals 13 residues.

This clonotype turned up a few times. The rearrangement uses TRBV5-1 and TRBJ1-4, with a possible D match to TRBD1 (6 bases). The length of the CDR3 is 14 residues. The germline V gene has CDR1 SGHRS and CDR2 YFSETQ. Trimming cost V 3 bases and J 8 bases, with 14 bases left between them. CDR3 protein: CASSSQGQAEKLFF. The CDR3 bases are TGCGCCAGCAGCTCACAGGGTCAGGCAGAAAAACTGTTTTTT.

In its sample, this clonotype was seen many times. V usage is TRBV4-3 and J usage is TRBJ1-1; D gene ambiguous. Deletions cut 0 bases from V and 6 bases from J, with 14 bases between. CDR3 length equals 15 residues. CDR1 and CDR2 from the germline V gene are LGHNA and YSLEER. The CDR3 region is CASSQESDSLSEAFF. CDR3 nucleotide sequence: TGCGCCAGCAGCCAAGAATCGGACTCTTTGTCTGAAGCTTTCTTT.

Of note for this clonotype: A clone one base away is much larger, so this may be a read error. The chain recombines TRBV9 with TRBJ2-1; D perhaps matches TRBD1 (5 bases). The DNA end lines up better with TRBJ2-7; the J call may be wrong. Per germline, CDR1 SGDLS and CDR2 YYNGEE. The CDR3 loop spans 13 amino acids. CDR3 in amino acids: CASSVVRGNEQYF. As DNA, the CDR3 is TGTGCCAGCAGCGTAGTAAGGGGTAATGAGCAGTACTTC.

The CDR3 region is CASTRTSGQETQYF. The CDR3 nucleotides are TGTGCCAGCACCCGGACTAGCGGGCAAGAGACCCAGTACTTC. The V call is TRBV7-9, the J call TRBJ2-5, with TRBD2 matching over 11 bases. The CDR3 has 14 amino acids. With V trimmed by 7 bases and J by 2 bases, 3 bases remained unmatched. Germline CDR1 is SEHNR and CDR2 is FQNEAQ (reference sequence).

At least ten counts were recorded for this clonotype. The chain recombines TRBV20-1 with TRBJ2-5; maybe TRBD1 (6 bases). The ends were cut back, 3 bases at V and 2 bases at J, with 16 bases in the middle. Germline V gives CDR1 DFQATT, CDR2 SNEGSKA (reference sequence). This CDR3 comprises 15 residues. The chain's CDR3 is CSASGGRGPQETQYF. The CDR3 DNA is TGCAGTGCTAGTGGTGGCAGGGGACCTCAAGAGACCCAGTACTTC.

This clonotype was counted ten times or more. J is TRBJ2-3 and V is TRBV6-2 or TRBV6-3, with D possibly being TRBD1 (6 bases). The CDR3 totals 14 residues. The germline V gene has CDR1 MNHEY and CDR2 SVGEGT. V was clipped by 4 bases and J by 10 bases, with 18 bases between them. The CDR3 nucleotides read TGTGCCAGCAGTTTCGGCTTACAGGGACCTCCGCAGTATTTT. Residues: CASSFGLQGPPQYF.

This clonotype showed up many times. J is TRBJ1-1 and V is TRBV5-1; TRBD1 matches 8 bases. The V segment lost 0 bases and the J segment 4 bases; nucleotides outside the gene matches: 8. CDR3 length: 16 amino acids. Germline V gene lookup returns CDR1 SGHRS and CDR2 YFSETQ. The CDR3 DNA reads as TGCGCCAGCAGCTTGGACGTCGACAGGGGAAGCACTGAAGCTTTCTTT. Protein product: CASSLDVDRGSTEAFF.

This clonotype has only a few counts. The rearrangement joins TRBV28 to TRBJ1-1; D is undetermined. The length of the CDR3 is 14 residues. V gave up 5 bases and J gave up 1 base, with 11 bases separating them. CDR1 MDHEN and CDR2 SYDVKM come from the germline V gene. The CDR3 reads CASSTYGGNTEAFF. For the CDR3, the DNA is TGTGCCAGCAGTACATACGGAGGGAACACTGAAGCTTTCTTT.

There are many counts of this clonotype. Relative to the germline gene, one junction end is altered; a read error may explain this. This chain uses TRBV20-1 with TRBJ1-5, with 7 bases matching TRBD1. From germline, CDR1 is DFQATT and CDR2 SNEGSKA (reference sequence). The CDR3 covers 14 residues. This chain's CDR3 is CSAVSDRSNQPQHF. The CDR3 nucleotides read TGCAGTGCCGTATCGGACAGGAGCAACCAGCCCCAGCATTTT.

This clonotype occurred many times. The V gene is TRBV20-1, the J gene TRBJ1-1; D may be TRBD1 (5 bases). V lost 6 bases and J 1 base, leaving 15 bases between the germline ends. CDR3 length: 14 amino acids. Germline V gene sequence: CDR1 DFQATT, CDR2 SNEGSKA (reference sequence). This chain's CDR3 is CSAHLDGGNTEAFF. The CDR3 DNA sequence: TGCAGTGCCCACCTCGACGGGGGGAACACTGAAGCTTTCTTT.

This clonotype was counted at least ten times. The chain couples TRBV7-2 to TRBJ2-7; 9 bases map to TRBD1. CDR3 size: 14 residues. Trimming cost V 5 bases and J 6 bases; bases outside gene matches: 8. Germline loops: CDR1 SGHTA, CDR2 FQGNSA. In nucleotides, the CDR3 is TGTGCCAGCAGCCAGGACAGGGGCGGATTCGAGCAGTACTTC. Translating gives CASSQDRGGFEQYF.

This clonotype has a count of ten or more. CDR3 DNA: TGTGCCAGCAGCAAAACCCACTCCGGGGCTTACGAGCAGTACGTC. As protein: CASSKTHSGAYEQYV. The genes are TRBV21-1 and TRBJ2-7; the D segment call TRBD2 is taken from the table without a DNA check. TRBV21-1 is a known pseudogene. The CDR3 contains 15 residues.

This clonotype has ten or more counts. The V gene is TRBV5-4, the J gene TRBJ2-1; 7 nucleotides match TRBD2. Looked up from germline, CDR1 is SGHNT and CDR2 is YYREEE (reference sequence). CDR3 size: 16 residues. Losses at the gene ends were 4 bases for V and 1 base for J; bases not matched to a gene: 8. CDR3 nucleotide sequence: TGTGCCAGCAGCACACGGACTAGTGGGTCCTACAATGAGCAGTTCTTC. It translates to CASSTRTSGSYNEQFF.

In regard to this clonotype: The junction differs from germline at one of its ends, possibly a read error. The chain recombines TRBV6-5 with TRBJ2-2; 8 nucleotides agree with TRBD1. This CDR3 comprises 15 residues. CDR1 is MNHEY, CDR2 SVGAGI, per germline. The CDR3, as DNA: TGTGCCAGCACTTACTGGACAGGGTCCGCCGGGGAGCTGTTTTTT. As protein: CASTYWTGSAGELFF.

About this clonotype: Given a much more abundant clone one base away, this may be a read error. The chain employs TRBV6-5 and TRBJ2-1, with D unresolved. Trimming pared 0 bases from V and 0 bases from J, leaving 15 bases between. The germline CDR1 and CDR2 sequences are MNHEY and SVGAGI. This CDR3 has 18 amino acids. CDR3 amino acids: CASSYSKDWLSSYNEQFF. The CDR3 DNA reads TGTGCCAGCAGTTACTCGAAAGATTGGCTGAGCTCCTACAATGAGCAGTTCTTC.

V usage is TRBV4-3 and J usage is TRBJ1-1; TRBD1 is a possible D gene (5 bases). The CDR3 has 14 residues. The ends were cut back, 2 bases at V and 3 bases at J, with 10 bases in the middle. In germline, CDR1 is LGHNA, CDR2 YSLEER. The CDR3 region is CASSQSGGDTEAFF. In DNA, the CDR3 is TGCGCCAGCAGCCAATCTGGGGGAGACACTGAAGCTTTCTTT.

This clonotype has only a few counts. The chain couples TRBV12-3 or TRBV12-4 to TRBJ2-1; 14 nucleotides line up with TRBD2. The CDR3 runs to 17 residues. V lost 4 bases, J lost 5 bases, and 7 bases stayed unmatched. CDR3 DNA sequence: TGTGCCAGCAGTTCCCGACTAGCGGGGGGGCCGAACAATGAGCAGTTCTTC. This translates into CASSSRLAGGPNNEQFF.

As to this clonotype: A read error may explain this, as a much larger clone is one base away. The chain couples TRBV20-1 to TRBJ2-1, with 8 bases fitting TRBD1. The length of the CDR3 is 14 residues. Looked up from germline, CDR1 is DFQATT and CDR2 is SNEGSKA (reference sequence). The CDR3 nucleotides read TGCAGTGCTAGGGGACAGGATTCCGGGGATGACCAGTTCTTC. Its translation is CSARGQDSGDDQFF.

The chain uses TRBV10-3 and TRBJ2-1, with D possibly TRBD1 on 7 matching bases. CDR3 length equals 14 residues. V lost 2 bases, J lost 6 bases, and 11 bases lay in between. In germline, CDR1 is ENHRY, CDR2 SYGVKD. For the CDR3, the DNA is TGTGCCATCAGTGAGCAGGGGGGTCGCAATGAGCAGTTCTTC. Protein: CAISEQGGRNEQFF.